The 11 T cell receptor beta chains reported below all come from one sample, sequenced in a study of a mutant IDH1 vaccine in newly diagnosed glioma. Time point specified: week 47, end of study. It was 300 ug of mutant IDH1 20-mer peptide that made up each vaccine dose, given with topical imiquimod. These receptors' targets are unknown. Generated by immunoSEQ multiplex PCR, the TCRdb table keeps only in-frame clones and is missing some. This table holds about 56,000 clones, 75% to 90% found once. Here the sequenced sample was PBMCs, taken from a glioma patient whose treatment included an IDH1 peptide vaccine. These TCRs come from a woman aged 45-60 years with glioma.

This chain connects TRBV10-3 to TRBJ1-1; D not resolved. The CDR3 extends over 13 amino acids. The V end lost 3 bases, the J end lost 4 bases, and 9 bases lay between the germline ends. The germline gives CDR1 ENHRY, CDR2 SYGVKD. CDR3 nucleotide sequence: TGTGCCATCAGTGAAAGGGTGGGCACTGAAGCTTTCTTT. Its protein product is CAISERVGTEAFF.

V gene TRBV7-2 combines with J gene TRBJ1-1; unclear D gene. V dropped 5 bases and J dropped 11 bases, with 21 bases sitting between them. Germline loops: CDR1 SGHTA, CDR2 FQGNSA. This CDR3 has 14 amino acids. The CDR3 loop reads CASSPTDFLSRAFF. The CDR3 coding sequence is TGTGCCAGCAGCCCGACCGACTTCCTCAGCCGGGCTTTCTTT.

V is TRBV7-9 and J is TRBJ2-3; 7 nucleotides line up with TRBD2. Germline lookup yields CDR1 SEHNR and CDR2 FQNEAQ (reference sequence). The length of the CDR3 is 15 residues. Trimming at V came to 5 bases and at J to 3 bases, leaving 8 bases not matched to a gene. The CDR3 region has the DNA TGTGCCAGCAGCGGAACGGGGGGAACTACAGATACGCAGTATTTT. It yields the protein CASSGTGGTTDTQYF.

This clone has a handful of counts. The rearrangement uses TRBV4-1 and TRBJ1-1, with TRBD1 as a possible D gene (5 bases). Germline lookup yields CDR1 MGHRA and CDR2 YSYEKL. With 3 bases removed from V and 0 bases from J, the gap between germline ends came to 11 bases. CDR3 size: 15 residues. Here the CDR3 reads CASSHPGRMNTEAFF. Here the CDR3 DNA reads TGCGCCAGCAGCCACCCGGGACGGATGAACACTGAAGCTTTCTTT.

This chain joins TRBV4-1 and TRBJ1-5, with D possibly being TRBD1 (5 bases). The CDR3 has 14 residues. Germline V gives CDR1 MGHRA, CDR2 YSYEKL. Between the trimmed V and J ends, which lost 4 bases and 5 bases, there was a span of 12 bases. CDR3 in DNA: TGCGCCAGCAGCCCTAAGGGGAGAGATCAGCCCCAGCATTTT. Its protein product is CASSPKGRDQPQHF.

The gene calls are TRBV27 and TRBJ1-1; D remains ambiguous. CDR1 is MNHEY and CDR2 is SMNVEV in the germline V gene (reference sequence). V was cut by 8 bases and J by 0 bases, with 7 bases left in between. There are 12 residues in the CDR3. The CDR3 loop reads CASGEVNTEAFF. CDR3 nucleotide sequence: TGTGCCAGCGGCGAAGTGAACACTGAAGCTTTCTTT.

This chain's CDR3 is CASSFSGGGYEQYF. DNA for the CDR3: TGTGCCAGCAGTTTTAGCGGGGGGGGATACGAGCAGTACTTC. The chain joins TRBV27 to TRBJ2-7, with TRBD2 matching over 11 bases. The CDR3 totals 14 residues. V shed 3 bases, J shed 4 bases, and the junction held 2 bases outside the gene matches. CDR1 MNHEY and CDR2 SMNVEV come from the germline V gene (reference sequence).

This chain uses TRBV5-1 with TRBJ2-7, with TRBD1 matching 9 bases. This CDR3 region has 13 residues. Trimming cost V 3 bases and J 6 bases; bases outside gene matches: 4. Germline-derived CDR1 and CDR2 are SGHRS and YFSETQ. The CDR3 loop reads CASSWTGVTEQYF. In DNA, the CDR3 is TGCGCCAGCAGCTGGACAGGGGTTACCGAGCAGTACTTC.

The DNA of the CDR3 is TGTGCCTGGAGCGGGGGGACATATAGACCCCTCTATGGCTACACCTTC. Encoded protein: CAWSGGTYRPLYGYTF. The rearrangement links TRBV30 to TRBJ1-2; D perhaps matches TRBD1 (6 bases). The CDR3 is 16 residues long. Per germline, CDR1 GTSNPN and CDR2 SVGIG (reference sequence). V lost 3 bases and J 4 bases, leaving 21 bases between the germline ends.

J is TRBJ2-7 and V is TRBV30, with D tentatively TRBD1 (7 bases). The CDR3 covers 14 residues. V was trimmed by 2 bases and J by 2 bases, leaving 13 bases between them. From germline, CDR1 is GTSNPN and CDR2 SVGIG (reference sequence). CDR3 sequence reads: CAWSLGGGPYEQYF. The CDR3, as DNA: TGTGCCTGGAGTCTAGGAGGGGGCCCCTACGAGCAGTACTTC.

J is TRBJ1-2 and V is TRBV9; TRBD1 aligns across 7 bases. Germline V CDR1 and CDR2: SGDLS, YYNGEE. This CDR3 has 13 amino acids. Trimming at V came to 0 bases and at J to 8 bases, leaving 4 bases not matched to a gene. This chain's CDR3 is CASSVDRGTGYTF. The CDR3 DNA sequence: TGTGCCAGCAGCGTAGACAGGGGAACCGGCTACACCTTC. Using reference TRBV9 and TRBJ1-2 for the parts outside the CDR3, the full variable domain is DSGVTQTPKHLITATGQRVTLRCSPRSGDLSVYWYQQSLDQGLQFLIQYYNGEERAKGNILERFSAQQFPDLHSELNLSSLELGDSALYFCASSVDRGTGYTFGSGTRLTVV.